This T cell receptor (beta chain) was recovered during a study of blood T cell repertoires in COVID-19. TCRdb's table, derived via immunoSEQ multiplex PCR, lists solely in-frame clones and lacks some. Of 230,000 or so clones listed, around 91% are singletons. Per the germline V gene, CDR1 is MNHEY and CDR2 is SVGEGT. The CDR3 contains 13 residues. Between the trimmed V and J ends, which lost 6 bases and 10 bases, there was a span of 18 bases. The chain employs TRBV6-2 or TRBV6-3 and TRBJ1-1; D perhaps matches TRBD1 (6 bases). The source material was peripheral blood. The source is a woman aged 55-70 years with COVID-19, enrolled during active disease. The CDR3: CASSLGHQWGAFF. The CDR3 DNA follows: TGTGCCAGCAGCTTGGGACACCAATGGGGAGCTTTCTTT.